This T cell receptor (beta chain) derives from a study of shared T cell receptors in the human thymus. With 0 bases removed from V and 2 bases from J, the gap between germline ends came to 14 bases. The germline gives CDR1 SNHLY, CDR2 FYNNEI. The CDR3 length is 17 residues. Sequencing used immunoSEQ multiplex PCR; TCRdb keeps in-frame clones, though not all of them. The top ten hold around 0.019% of the sample, which has roughly 410,000 clones, around 93% seen once. The sequence derives from a human donor. The chain uses TRBV2 and TRBJ1-3, with D possibly matching TRBD1 (5 bases). Specimen: thymocytes. CDR3 sequence reads: CASSEAGRRVPGNTIYF. The DNA of the CDR3 is TGTGCCAGCAGTGAAGCTGGCCGCAGGGTACCTGGAAACACCATATATTTT.